Below are 28 T cell receptor beta chains sequenced from a single sample in a study of long-term antiretroviral therapy in people with HIV. immunoSEQ v3.0 was run at survey level. Measured with immunoSEQ multiplex PCR; TCRdb has only the in-frame clones, and not every one. The top ten hold about 7.1% of the sample, which has approximately 35,000 clones, around 80% seen once. The material was unsorted PBMCs, obtained 2 years after starting antiretroviral therapy. The receptors stem from a woman aged 50 to 60 with HIV.

CDR3 sequence: CASSLGTGGSGNTIYF. CDR3 in DNA: TGTGCCAGCAGCTTAGGGACAGGGGGCTCTGGAAACACCATATATTTT. The rearrangement links TRBV7-2 to TRBJ1-3; TRBD1 agrees at 10 bases. J gave up 0 bases and V 1 base, and 0 bases lay outside the gene matches. This CDR3 has 16 residues. Germline values: CDR1 SGHTA, CDR2 FQGNSA.

The V and J genes are TRBV30 and TRBJ2-3, with D possibly called TRBD1 or TRBD2 (5 bases each). The CDR3 has 14 residues. Germline CDR1 is GTSNPN and CDR2 is SVGIG (reference sequence). Trimming took 3 bases from V and 3 from J, leaving 13 bases between them. The CDR3 DNA is TGTGCCTGGAGGCAGGGTGGGGGAACAGATACGCAGTATTTT. The encoded protein is CAWRQGGGTDTQYF. The entire variable domain, with the rest obtained from reference TRBV30 and TRBJ2-3, is as follows: SQTIHQWPATLVQPVGSPLSLECTVEGTSNPNLYWYRQAAGRGLQLLFYSVGIGQISSEVPQNLSASRPQDRQFILSSKKLLLSDSGFYLCAWRQGGGTDTQYFGPGTRLTVL.

The genes are TRBV30 and TRBJ1-1; 9 bases match TRBD1. Looked up from germline, CDR1 is GTSNPN and CDR2 is SVGIG (reference sequence). The V gene end was trimmed by 2 bases and the J gene end by 1 base; junction bases not matched to a gene: 2. The CDR3 loop spans 14 amino acids. The CDR3: CAWSRGQGNTEAFF. The CDR3 nucleotides read TGTGCCTGGAGTCGGGGACAGGGGAACACTGAAGCTTTCTTT.

The chain employs TRBV5-1 and TRBJ2-5; 13 bases map to TRBD2. CDR3 size: 18 residues. CDR1 SGHRS and CDR2 YFSETQ come from the germline V gene. V lost 5 bases and J lost 4; bases outside the gene matches: 14. The CDR3 sequence is CASSWRTSGGESRETQYF. CDR3 nucleotide sequence: TGCGCCAGCAGTTGGAGGACTAGCGGGGGAGAGAGCCGAGAGACCCAGTACTTC.

The chain joins TRBV29-1 to TRBJ1-2; no clear D. Germline V CDR1 and CDR2: SQVTM, ANQGSEA. The CDR3 is made up of 12 amino acids. V lost 4 bases and J 5 bases, leaving 11 bases between the germline ends. CDR3 DNA: TGCAGCGTTGTGGGGTTAGAGTATGGCTACACCTTC. The encoded protein is CSVVGLEYGYTF.

The chain couples TRBV27 to TRBJ2-2; tentatively, D is TRBD2 (6 bases). Trimming removed 6 bases at V and 7 bases at J, with 15 bases between. Germline assignment: CDR1 MNHEY and CDR2 SMNVEV (reference sequence). The CDR3 runs 14 residues. CDR3 region: CASSPPGGDGELFF. CDR3 bases: TGTGCCAGCAGCCCGCCCGGGGGTGACGGGGAGCTGTTTTTT.

This chain connects TRBV28 to TRBJ2-7; a weak D match, TRBD1 (5 bases). Trimming left V 8 bases short and J 2 bases short, with 16 bases between. Per the germline V gene, CDR1 is MDHEN and CDR2 is SYDVKM. This CDR3 is built from 14 residues. The CDR3, as DNA: TGTGCCAGCTGCTTCAGGGTGCCTACCTACGAGCAGTACTTC. It codes for CASCFRVPTYEQYF.

The chain uses TRBV7-2 and TRBJ1-2, with D possibly being TRBD1 (5 bases). The CDR3 consists of 18 residues. The germline V gene has CDR1 SGHTA and CDR2 FQGNSA. Trimming removed 1 base from V and 4 bases from J, with 22 bases in between. CDR3 nucleotide sequence: TGTGCCAGCAGCTTAGTGATGGCCGGGGCGGGTAGGCGCTATGGCTACACCTTC. This translates into CASSLVMAGAGRRYGYTF.

The chain couples TRBV7-9 to TRBJ1-5; TRBD1 is a possible D gene (5 bases). Germline loops: CDR1 SEHNR, CDR2 FQNEAQ (reference sequence). This CDR3 comprises 13 residues. Trimming shortened V by 5 bases and J by 5 bases, and 10 bases separated the two germline ends. The CDR3 loop reads CASSLEGDQPQHF. CDR3 nucleotide sequence: TGTGCCAGCAGCCTTGAAGGGGATCAGCCCCAGCATTTT.

The chain has TRBV6-6 and TRBJ1-4; 7 nucleotides align to TRBD1. Losses at the gene ends were 5 bases for V and 14 bases for J; bases not matched to a gene: 5. The CDR3 is 11 residues long. Germline V gene data show CDR1 as MNHNY and CDR2 as SVGAGI (reference sequence). CDR3 residues: CASSDRERLFF. In DNA, the CDR3 is TGTGCCAGCAGTGACAGGGAAAGGCTGTTTTTT.

The genes are TRBV11-2 and TRBJ2-1; a weak D match, TRBD1 (5 bases). Germline-derived CDR1 and CDR2 are SGHAT and FQNNGV. The V end lost 1 base, the J end lost 8 bases, and 15 bases lay between the germline ends. CDR3 length: 15 residues. The CDR3 loop is CASSLAGSQGDEQFF. CDR3 coding DNA: TGTGCCAGCAGCTTAGCAGGGTCTCAAGGGGATGAGCAGTTCTTC.

J is TRBJ2-7 and V is TRBV5-1, with 7 bases that match TRBD1. Losses at the gene ends were 7 bases for V and 0 bases for J; bases not matched to a gene: 4. Per the germline V gene, CDR1 is SGHRS and CDR2 is YFSETQ. The CDR3 runs to 13 residues. CDR3 in DNA: TGCGCCAGCCGGGACAGTTTCTCCTACGAGCAGTACTTC. It specifies CASRDSFSYEQYF.

CDR3 sequence reads: CAWSGEKLFF. The CDR3 bases are TGTGCCTGGAGCGGTGAAAAACTGTTTTTT. The chain couples TRBV30 to TRBJ1-4; D uncertain. Germline CDR1 and CDR2: GTSNPN and SVGIG (reference sequence). V was cut by 3 bases and J by 7 bases, with 3 bases left in between. The CDR3 loop spans 10 amino acids. Full variable domain (remainder filled in from reference TRBV30 and TRBJ1-4): SQTIHQWPATLVQPVGSPLSLECTVEGTSNPNLYWYRQAAGRGLQLLFYSVGIGQISSEVPQNLSASRPQDRQFILSSKKLLLSDSGFYLCAWSGEKLFFGSGTQLSVL.

The V call is TRBV29-1, the J call TRBJ2-7; D unclear. V shed 5 bases and J shed 2 bases, with 10 bases lying between them. In germline, CDR1 is SQVTM, CDR2 ANQGSEA. CDR3 length: 12 amino acids. The CDR3 DNA follows: TGCAGCGTTCTCCTACGTACCTACGAGCAGTACTTC. Translating it yields CSVLLRTYEQYF.

This chain joins TRBV5-1 and TRBJ1-3; D is unresolved. The V end was cut by 2 bases, the J end by 2 bases, with 11 bases between. The germline V gene has CDR1 SGHRS and CDR2 YFSETQ. This CDR3 spans 15 amino acids. CDR3 nucleotides: TGCGCCAGCAGCTTATCGGGGAAGGCTGGAAACACCATATATTTT. Its protein product is CASSLSGKAGNTIYF.

The genes are TRBV27 and TRBJ1-6; TRBD1 might be the D (6 bases). The germline V and J ends were trimmed by 5 bases and 7 bases, with 18 bases remaining between them. CDR3 length: 16 residues. Germline values: CDR1 MNHEY, CDR2 SMNVEV (reference sequence). The CDR3 nucleotides read TGTGCCAGCAGTCTGAAACCAGGGGCTGGGAATTCACCCCTCCACTTT. It translates to CASSLKPGAGNSPLHF.

The chain is built from TRBV4-2 and TRBJ2-5; TRBD2 aligns across 12 bases. This CDR3 has 18 residues. The V gene's germline CDR1 is LGHNA and CDR2 YNFKEQ. J was trimmed by 5 bases and V by 0 bases; bases with no gene match: 10. CDR3 nucleotides: TGTGCCAGCAGCCAAGATCTGGCTAGCGGGGGGGCCTTGGAGACCCAGTACTTC. It codes for CASSQDLASGGALETQYF.

This rearrangement joins TRBV10-3 to TRBJ1-1; D is possibly TRBD1 (5 bases). Germline values: CDR1 ENHRY, CDR2 SYGVKD. V was clipped by 10 bases and J by 4 bases, with 19 bases between them. The CDR3 extends over 14 amino acids. The CDR3, as DNA: TGTGCCACTACGACAGTCGAAGAAGGCACTGAAGCTTTCTTT. This gives the protein CATTTVEEGTEAFF.

V usage is TRBV12-5 and J usage is TRBJ2-5; D possibly uses TRBD1 or TRBD2 (5 bases each). The germline V and J ends were trimmed by 7 bases and 0 bases, with 21 bases remaining between them. CDR3 length equals 17 residues. From germline, CDR1 is LGHNT and CDR2 FRNRAP. Here the CDR3 DNA reads TGTGCTAGTGCCCCCGTCCCGAGGGACCAGTACCAAGAGACCCAGTACTTC. Its translation: CASAPVPRDQYQETQYF.

The gene calls are TRBV7-2 and TRBJ1-6; 9 bases agree with TRBD1. CDR3 length: 15 amino acids. CDR1 is SGHTA and CDR2 is FQGNSA in the germline V gene. The J segment lost 10 bases and the V segment lost 5 bases, leaving 9 bases of the junction unmatched. The CDR3 DNA reads TGTGCCAGCAGCACCGGACAGGGGAACAGGTCACCCCTCCACTTT. Its translation: CASSTGQGNRSPLHF.

The chain recombines TRBV6-5 with TRBJ1-1; D call uncertain. CDR3 size: 13 residues. Germline lookup yields CDR1 MNHEY and CDR2 SVGAGI. Trimming cost V 2 bases and J 2 bases, with 6 bases left between them. The CDR3 reads CASSYEQNTEAFF. CDR3 DNA sequence: TGTGCCAGCAGTTACGAGCAAAACACTGAAGCTTTCTTT.

Only a few counts were recorded for this clone. The rearrangement links TRBV6-5 to TRBJ1-2, with 9 bases aligning to TRBD1. Germline V gives CDR1 MNHEY, CDR2 SVGAGI. The CDR3 covers 13 residues. V shed 7 bases and J 8 bases; nucleotides not matched to a gene: 8. In DNA form, the CDR3 reads TGTGCCAGCACCATACAGGGGGCCGGGGGCTACACCTTC. Amino acids: CASTIQGAGGYTF.

The rearrangement links TRBV9 to TRBJ2-5; 11 bases map to TRBD2. CDR3 length equals 16 residues. The germline V gene has CDR1 SGDLS and CDR2 YYNGEE. The V gene end was trimmed by 0 bases and the J gene end by 2 bases; junction bases not matched to a gene: 3. This CDR3 reads CASSVASGGIQETQYF. The CDR3, as DNA: TGTGCCAGCAGCGTAGCTAGCGGGGGGATTCAAGAGACCCAGTACTTC.

The chain combines TRBV9 with TRBJ2-1; 13 bases line up with TRBD2. The CDR3 loop spans 14 amino acids. The trim removed 3 bases at V and 7 bases at J, leaving 1 base unmatched. CDR1 and CDR2 from the germline V gene are SGDLS and YYNGEE. The CDR3 bases are TGTGCCAGCAGCGGGGGACTAGCGGGGAATGAGCAGTTCTTC. It translates to CASSGGLAGNEQFF.

The genes are TRBV7-8 and TRBJ2-1; 12 positions agree with TRBD2. Germline CDR1 SGHVS, CDR2 FQNEAQ. V lost 2 bases and J lost 4; bases outside the gene matches: 3. The CDR3 has 16 amino acids. The CDR3: CASSLILAGGYNEQFF. Here the CDR3 DNA reads TGTGCCAGCAGCTTAATCCTAGCGGGGGGGTACAATGAGCAGTTCTTC. The whole variable domain, filled in from reference TRBV7-8 and TRBJ2-1, reads GAGVSQSPRYKVAKRGQDVALRCDPISGHVSLFWYQQALGQGPEFLTYFQNEAQLDKSGLPSDRFFAERPEGSVSTLKIQRTQQEDSAVYLCASSLILAGGYNEQFFGPGTRLTVL.

The V call is TRBV29-1, the J call TRBJ2-1; 11 bases align to TRBD1. CDR3 size: 14 residues. Trimming cost V 4 bases and J 8 bases; bases outside gene matches: 7. The germline V gene has CDR1 SQVTM and CDR2 ANQGSEA. The CDR3 sequence is CSVVFGQGAYEQFF. Written as DNA, the CDR3 is TGCAGCGTTGTTTTCGGACAGGGGGCGTATGAGCAGTTCTTC.

The J gene is TRBJ1-2, the V gene TRBV28; maybe TRBD1 (5 bases). The CDR3 length is 14 residues. The V gene lost 2 bases and the J gene lost 1 base, with 8 bases spanning the gap. Looked up from germline, CDR1 is MDHEN and CDR2 is SYDVKM. The CDR3 here is CASSLGAVNYGYTF. In DNA form, the CDR3 reads TGTGCCAGCAGTTTAGGGGCAGTTAACTATGGCTACACCTTC.

The gene calls are TRBV30 and TRBJ1-5; D is undetermined. CDR3 length: 14 amino acids. V gave up 0 bases and J gave up 4 bases, with 10 bases separating them. The germline V gene encodes CDR1 GTSNPN and CDR2 SVGIG (reference sequence). DNA of the CDR3: TGTGCCTGGAGTGTTGGCAGACTTAATCAGCCCCAGCATTTT. Its translation: CAWSVGRLNQPQHF.